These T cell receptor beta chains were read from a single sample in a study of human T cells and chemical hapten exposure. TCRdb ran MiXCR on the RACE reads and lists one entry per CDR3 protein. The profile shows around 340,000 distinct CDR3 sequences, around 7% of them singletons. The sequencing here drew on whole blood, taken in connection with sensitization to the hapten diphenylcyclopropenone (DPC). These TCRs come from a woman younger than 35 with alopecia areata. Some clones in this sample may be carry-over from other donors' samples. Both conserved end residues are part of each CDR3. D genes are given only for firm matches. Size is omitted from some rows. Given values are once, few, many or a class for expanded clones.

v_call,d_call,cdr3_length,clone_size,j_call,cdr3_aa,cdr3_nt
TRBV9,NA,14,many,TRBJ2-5,CASSVPDGVETQYF,TGTGCCAGCAGCGTGCCAGACGGGGTGGAGACCCAGTACTTC
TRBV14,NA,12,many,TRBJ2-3,CASSKGPDTQYF,TGTGCCAGCAGCAAGGGACCAGATACGCAGTATTTT
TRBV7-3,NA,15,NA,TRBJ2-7,CASSPSEGALYEQYF,TGTGCCAGCAGCCCGTCGGAGGGGGCCCTCTACGAGCAGTACTTC
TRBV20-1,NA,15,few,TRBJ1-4,CSATRGGATNEKLFF,TGCAGTGCTACTCGCGGGGGAGCAACTAATGAAAAACTGTTTTTT
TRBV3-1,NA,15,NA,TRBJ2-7,CASSASGAGDYEQYF,TGTGCCAGCAGCGCCTCCGGGGCAGGGGACTACGAGCAGTACTTC
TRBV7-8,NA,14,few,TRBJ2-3,CASSLTSRTDTQYF,TGTGCCAGCAGCTTAACTAGCCGCACAGATACGCAGTATTTT
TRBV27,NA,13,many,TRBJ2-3,CASSFDAQATQYF,TGTGCCAGCAGTTTTGATGCACAGGCTACGCAGTATTTT
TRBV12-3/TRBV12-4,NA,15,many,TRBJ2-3,CASSLTGKGTDTQYF,TGTGCCAGCAGTTTAACCGGGAAGGGCACAGATACGCAGTATTTT
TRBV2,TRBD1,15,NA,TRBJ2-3,CASTGGQGYTDTQYF,TGTGCCAGCACCGGGGGACAGGGCTACACAGATACGCAGTATTTT
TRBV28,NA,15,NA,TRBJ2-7,CAILPPLSLPSEQYF,TGTGCCATCCTCCCACCCCTATCTCTCCCCTCCGAGCAGTACTTC
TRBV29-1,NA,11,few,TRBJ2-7,CSAGTDYEQYF,TGCAGCGCCGGGACGGACTACGAGCAGTACTTC
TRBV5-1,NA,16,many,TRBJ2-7,CASSLDVTVNPYEQYF,TGCGCCAGCAGCTTGGATGTGACGGTGAACCCCTACGAGCAGTACTTC
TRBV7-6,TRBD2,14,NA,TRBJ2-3,CASSHGTSRDTQYF,TGTGCCAGCAGCCACGGGACTAGCAGAGATACGCAGTATTTT
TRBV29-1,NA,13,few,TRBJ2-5,CSASKGSQETQYF,TGCAGCGCCAGCAAGGGATCCCAAGAGACCCAGTACTTC
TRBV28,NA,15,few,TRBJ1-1,CASSLLRLLGTEAFF,TGTGCCAGCAGTCTACTCAGACTTCTTGGCACTGAAGCTTTCTTT
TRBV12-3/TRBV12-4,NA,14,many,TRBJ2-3,CASSLVPQEDTQYF,TGTGCCAGCAGTTTAGTTCCTCAAGAGGATACGCAGTATTTT
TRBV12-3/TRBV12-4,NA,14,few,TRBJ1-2,CASSLQRGDHGYTF,TGTGCCAGCAGCCTTCAGAGAGGGGATCATGGCTACACCTTC
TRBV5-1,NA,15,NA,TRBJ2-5,CASSLQGINQETQYF,TGCGCCAGCAGCTTACAGGGAATTAACCAAGAGACCCAGTACTTC
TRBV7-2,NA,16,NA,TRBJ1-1,CASSLGGARRLTEAFF,TGTGCCAGCAGCTTAGGGGGGGCCCGACGTCTCACTGAAGCTTTCTTT
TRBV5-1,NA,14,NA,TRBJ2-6,CASTISSGANVLTF,TGCGCCAGCACCATTAGCTCTGGGGCCAACGTCCTGACTTTC
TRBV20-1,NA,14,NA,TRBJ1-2,CSARDPTEDYGYTF,TGCAGTGCTAGAGATCCCACAGAAGACTATGGCTACACCTTC
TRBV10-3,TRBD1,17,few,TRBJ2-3,CAISESDRGRFTDTQYF,TGTGCCATCAGTGAGTCGGACAGGGGGCGTTTCACAGATACGCAGTATTTT
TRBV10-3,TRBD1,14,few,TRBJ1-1,CAIGTGGRSTEAFF,TGTGCCATCGGGACAGGGGGCCGCTCCACTGAAGCTTTCTTT
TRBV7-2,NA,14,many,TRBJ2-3,CASSPQVGTDTQYF,TGTGCCAGCAGCCCCCAAGTGGGCACAGATACGCAGTATTTT
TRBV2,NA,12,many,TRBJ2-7,CASTQEDYEQYF,TGTGCCAGCACCCAAGAGGACTACGAGCAGTACTTC
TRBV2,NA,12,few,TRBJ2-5,CASSEDGETQYF,TGTGCCAGCAGTGAAGATGGGGAGACCCAGTACTTC
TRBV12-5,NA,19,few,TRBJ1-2,CASGLTGETHTPGGAGYTF,TGTGCTAGTGGTTTAACGGGGGAGACCCACACCCCAGGAGGAGCTGGCTACACCTTC
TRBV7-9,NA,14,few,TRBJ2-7,CASSLRADTYEQYF,TGTGCCAGCAGCTTAAGAGCGGATACTTACGAGCAGTACTTC
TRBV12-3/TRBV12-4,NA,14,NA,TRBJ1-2,CASSPPYINYGYTF,TGTGCCAGCAGTCCGCCCTATATTAACTATGGCTACACCTTC
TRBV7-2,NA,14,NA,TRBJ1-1,CASSLEYGPTKAFF,TGTGCCAGCAGCTTAGAATATGGCCCTACAAAGGCTTTCTTT
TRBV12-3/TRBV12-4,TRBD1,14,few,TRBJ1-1,CASTLTGADTEAFF,TGTGCCAGCACCTTGACAGGGGCGGACACTGAAGCTTTCTTT
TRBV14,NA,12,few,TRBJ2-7,CASSKGYYEQYF,TGTGCCAGCAGCAAGGGGTATTACGAGCAGTACTTC
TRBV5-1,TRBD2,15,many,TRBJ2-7,CASSLRTSGTYEQYF,TGCGCCAGCAGCCTCCGGACTAGCGGAACCTACGAGCAGTACTTC
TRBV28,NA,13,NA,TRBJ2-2,CASRPPGTGELFF,TGTGCCAGCAGGCCCCCCGGCACCGGGGAGCTGTTTTTT
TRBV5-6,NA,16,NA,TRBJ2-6,CASSFVGPSGANVLTF,TGTGCCAGCAGCTTTGTGGGCCCCTCTGGGGCCAACGTCCTGACTTTC
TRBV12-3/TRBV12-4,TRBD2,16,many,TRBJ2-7,CASSLSAASGDYEQYF,TGTGCCAGCAGTTTGAGCGCGGCTAGCGGGGACTACGAGCAGTACTTC
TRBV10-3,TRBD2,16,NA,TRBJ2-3,CAISGLAGLSTDTQYF,TGTGCCATCAGTGGACTAGCGGGGCTCAGCACAGATACGCAGTATTTT
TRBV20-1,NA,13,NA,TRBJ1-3,CSARVPAGNTIYF,TGCAGTGCTAGAGTTCCGGCTGGAAACACCATATATTTT
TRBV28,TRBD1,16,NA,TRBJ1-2,CASSLPLGQGPLGYTF,TGTGCCAGCAGTTTACCCCTTGGACAGGGGCCCCTTGGCTACACCTTC
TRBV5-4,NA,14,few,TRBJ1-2,CASSLGGGLGGYTF,TGTGCCAGCAGCTTGGGAGGGGGACTGGGCGGCTACACCTTC
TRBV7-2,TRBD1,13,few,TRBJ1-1,CASSSGTAVHAFF,TGTGCCAGCAGCTCCGGGACAGCCGTTCACGCTTTCTTT
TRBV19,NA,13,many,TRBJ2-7,CASSRTVIYEQYF,TGTGCCAGTAGTAGGACAGTTATCTACGAGCAGTACTTC
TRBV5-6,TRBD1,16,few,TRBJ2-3,CASSGDRRQLTDTQYF,TGTGCCAGCAGCGGGGACAGACGGCAGCTCACAGATACGCAGTATTTT
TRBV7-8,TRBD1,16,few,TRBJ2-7,CASSSSGTGYIYEQYF,TGTGCCAGCAGCTCGTCCGGGACAGGGTACATCTACGAGCAGTACTTC
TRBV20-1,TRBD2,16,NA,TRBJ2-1,CSANPLSAGGGYEQFF,TGCAGTGCTAACCCTCTTTCCGCGGGGGGCGGCTATGAGCAGTTCTTC
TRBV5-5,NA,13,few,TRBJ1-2,CASSPESNYGYTF,TGTGCCAGCAGCCCGGAGTCCAACTATGGCTACACCTTC
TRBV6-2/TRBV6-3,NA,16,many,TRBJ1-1,CASSYLGRAVRTEAFF,TGTGCCAGCAGTTACCTGGGCAGGGCCGTACGCACTGAAGCTTTCTTT
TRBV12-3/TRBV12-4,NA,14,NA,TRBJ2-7,CASSLLGSSYEQYF,TGTGCCAGCAGTTTATTGGGGAGCTCCTACGAGCAGTACTTC
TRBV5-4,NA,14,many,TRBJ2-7,CASSEEGETYEQYF,TGTGCCAGCAGCGAAGAAGGGGAGACCTACGAGCAGTACTTC
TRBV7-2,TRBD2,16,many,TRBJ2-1,CASSLSISGGGNEQFF,TGTGCCAGCAGCTTATCGATTAGCGGGGGAGGGAATGAGCAGTTCTTC
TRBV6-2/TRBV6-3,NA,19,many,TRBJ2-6,CASSSLLLGASSGANVLTF,TGTGCCAGCAGTTCTCTCCTCCTAGGTGCAAGCTCTGGGGCCAACGTCCTGACTTTC
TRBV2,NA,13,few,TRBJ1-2,CASGDFAGYGYTF,TGTGCCAGCGGGGACTTCGCGGGGTATGGCTACACCTTC
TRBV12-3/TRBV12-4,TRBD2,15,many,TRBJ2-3,CASSYSGGRSDTQYF,TGTGCCAGCAGCTATAGCGGGGGGAGGTCAGATACGCAGTATTTT
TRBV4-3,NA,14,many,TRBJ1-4,CASSQERIREKLFF,TGCGCCAGCAGCCAAGAGAGGATCCGGGAAAAACTGTTTTTT